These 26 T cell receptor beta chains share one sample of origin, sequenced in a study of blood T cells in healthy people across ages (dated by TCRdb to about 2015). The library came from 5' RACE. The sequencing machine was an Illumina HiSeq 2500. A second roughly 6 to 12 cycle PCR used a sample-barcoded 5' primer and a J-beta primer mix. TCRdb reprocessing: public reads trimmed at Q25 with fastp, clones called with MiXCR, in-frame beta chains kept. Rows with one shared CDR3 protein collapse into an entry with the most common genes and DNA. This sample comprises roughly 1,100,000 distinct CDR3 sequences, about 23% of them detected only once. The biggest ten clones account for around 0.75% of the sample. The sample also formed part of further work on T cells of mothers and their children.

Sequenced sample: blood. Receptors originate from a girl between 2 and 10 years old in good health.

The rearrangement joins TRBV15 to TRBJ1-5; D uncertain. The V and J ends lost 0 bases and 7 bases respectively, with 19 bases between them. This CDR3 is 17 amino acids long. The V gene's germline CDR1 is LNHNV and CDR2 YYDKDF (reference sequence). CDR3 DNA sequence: TGTGCCACCAGCAGAGATCGGGTTCCGGGCGCCAACCAGCCCCAGCATTTT. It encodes CATSRDRVPGANQPQHF.

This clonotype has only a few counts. The CDR3 region has the DNA TGTGCCAGCAGTGATTTTTCAGGGAAAGAGACCCAGTACTTC. Amino acids: CASSDFSGKETQYF. The genes are TRBV25-1 and TRBJ2-5, with D tentatively TRBD1 (5 bases). Germline V gene sequence: CDR1 MGHDK, CDR2 SYGVNS. V shed 3 bases and J shed 3 bases, with 11 bases lying between them. There are 14 residues in the CDR3.

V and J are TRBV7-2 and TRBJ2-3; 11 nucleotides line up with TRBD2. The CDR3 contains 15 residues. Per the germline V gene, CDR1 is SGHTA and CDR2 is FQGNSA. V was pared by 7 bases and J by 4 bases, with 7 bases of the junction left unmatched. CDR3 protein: CASTSTSGESDTQYF. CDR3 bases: TGTGCCAGCACCTCGACTAGCGGGGAATCAGATACGCAGTATTTT.

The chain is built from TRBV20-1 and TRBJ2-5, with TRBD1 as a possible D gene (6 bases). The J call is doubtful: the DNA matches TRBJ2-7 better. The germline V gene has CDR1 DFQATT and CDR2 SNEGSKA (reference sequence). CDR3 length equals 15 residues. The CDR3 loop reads CSARMTGELSYEQYF. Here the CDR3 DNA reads TGCAGTGCTAGGATGACAGGAGAGCTCTCCTACGAGCAGTACTTC.

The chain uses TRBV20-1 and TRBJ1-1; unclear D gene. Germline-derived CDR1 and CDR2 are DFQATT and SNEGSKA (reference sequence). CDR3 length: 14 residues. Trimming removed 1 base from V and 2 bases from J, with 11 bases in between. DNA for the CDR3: TGCAGTGCTAGAGTAGATCCCGCAAACACTGAAGCTTTCTTT. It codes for CSARVDPANTEAFF.

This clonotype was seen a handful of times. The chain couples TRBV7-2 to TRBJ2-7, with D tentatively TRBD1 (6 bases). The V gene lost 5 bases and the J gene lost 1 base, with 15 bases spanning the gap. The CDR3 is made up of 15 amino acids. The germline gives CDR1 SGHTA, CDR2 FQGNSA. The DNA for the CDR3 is TGTGCCAGCAGCCTACTACAGGGCCTATCCTACGAGCAGTACTTC. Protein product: CASSLLQGLSYEQYF.

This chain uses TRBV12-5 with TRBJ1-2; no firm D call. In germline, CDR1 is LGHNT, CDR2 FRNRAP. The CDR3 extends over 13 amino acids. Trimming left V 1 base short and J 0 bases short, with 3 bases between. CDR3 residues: CASGLDANYGYTF. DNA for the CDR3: TGTGCTAGTGGTTTGGACGCTAACTATGGCTACACCTTC.

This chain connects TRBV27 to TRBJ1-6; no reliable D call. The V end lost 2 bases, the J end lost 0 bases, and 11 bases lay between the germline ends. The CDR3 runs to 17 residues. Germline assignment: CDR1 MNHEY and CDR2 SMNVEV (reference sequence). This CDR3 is CASSLVRYSSYNSPLHF. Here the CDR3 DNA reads TGTGCCAGCAGTTTAGTTCGTTACAGCTCCTATAATTCACCCCTCCACTTT.

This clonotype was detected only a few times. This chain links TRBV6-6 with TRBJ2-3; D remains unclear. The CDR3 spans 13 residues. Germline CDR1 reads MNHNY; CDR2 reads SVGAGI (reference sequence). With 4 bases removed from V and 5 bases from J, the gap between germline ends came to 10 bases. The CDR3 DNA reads TGTGCCAGCAGTTCCGTCTTCGGAGATACGCAGTATTTT. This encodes CASSSVFGDTQYF.

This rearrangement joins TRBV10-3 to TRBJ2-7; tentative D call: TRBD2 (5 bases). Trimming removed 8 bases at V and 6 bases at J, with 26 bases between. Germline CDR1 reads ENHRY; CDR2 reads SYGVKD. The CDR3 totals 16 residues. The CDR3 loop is CAIGGETELRGIEQYF. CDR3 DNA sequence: TGTGCCATCGGAGGAGAAACAGAGCTAAGAGGTATCGAGCAGTACTTC.

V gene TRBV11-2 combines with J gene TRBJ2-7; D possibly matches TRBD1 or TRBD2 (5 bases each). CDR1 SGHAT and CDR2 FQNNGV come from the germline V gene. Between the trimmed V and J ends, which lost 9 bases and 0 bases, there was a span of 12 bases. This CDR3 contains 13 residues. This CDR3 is CASRPRGSYEQYF. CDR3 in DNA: TGTGCCAGTAGGCCGAGGGGCTCCTACGAGCAGTACTTC.

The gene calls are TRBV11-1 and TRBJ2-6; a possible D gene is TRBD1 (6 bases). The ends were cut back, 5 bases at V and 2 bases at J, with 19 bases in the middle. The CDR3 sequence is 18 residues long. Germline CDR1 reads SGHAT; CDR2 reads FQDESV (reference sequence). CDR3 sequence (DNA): TGTGCCAGCAGCATCCTAACTCACAGGGTGGCTGGGGCCAACGTCCTGACTTTC. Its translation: CASSILTHRVAGANVLTF.

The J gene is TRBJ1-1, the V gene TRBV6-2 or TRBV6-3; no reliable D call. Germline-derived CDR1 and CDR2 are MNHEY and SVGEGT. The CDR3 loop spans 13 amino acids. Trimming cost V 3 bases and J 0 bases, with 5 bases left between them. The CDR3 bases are TGTGCCAGCAGTTATGACCTGAACACTGAAGCTTTCTTT. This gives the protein CASSYDLNTEAFF.

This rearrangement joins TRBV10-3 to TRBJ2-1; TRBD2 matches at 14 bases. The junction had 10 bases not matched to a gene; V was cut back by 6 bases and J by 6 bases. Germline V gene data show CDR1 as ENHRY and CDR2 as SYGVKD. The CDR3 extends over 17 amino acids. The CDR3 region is CAIRPGLAGDEVNEQFF. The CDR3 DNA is TGTGCCATCAGGCCGGGACTAGCGGGAGACGAAGTCAATGAGCAGTTCTTC.

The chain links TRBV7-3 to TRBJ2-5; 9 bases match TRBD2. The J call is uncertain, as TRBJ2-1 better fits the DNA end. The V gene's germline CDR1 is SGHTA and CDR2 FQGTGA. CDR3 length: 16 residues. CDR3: CASSLTGGGAVDEQFF. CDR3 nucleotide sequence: TGTGCCAGCAGCTTAACGGGCGGGGGGGCCGTGGATGAGCAGTTCTTC.

Here the CDR3 DNA reads TGTGCCAGCAGCTCGACAGGGAGACACTACGAGCAGTACTTC. This translates into CASSSTGRHYEQYF. V is TRBV28 and J is TRBJ2-7; 7 bases line up with TRBD1. Trimming took 6 bases from V and 3 from J; bases not matched to a gene: 8. The CDR3 is 14 residues long. Per the germline V gene, CDR1 is MDHEN and CDR2 is SYDVKM.

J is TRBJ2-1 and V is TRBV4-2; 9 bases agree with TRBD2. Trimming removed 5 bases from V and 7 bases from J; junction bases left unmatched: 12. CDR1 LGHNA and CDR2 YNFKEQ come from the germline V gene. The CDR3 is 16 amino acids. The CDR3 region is CASSAAGGLVRNEQFF. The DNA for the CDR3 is TGTGCCAGCAGCGCAGCGGGAGGATTAGTGCGGAATGAGCAGTTCTTC.

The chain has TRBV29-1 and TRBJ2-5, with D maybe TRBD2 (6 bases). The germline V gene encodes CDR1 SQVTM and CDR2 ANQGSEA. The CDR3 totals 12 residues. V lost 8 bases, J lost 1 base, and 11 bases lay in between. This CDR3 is CSTQEGQETQYF. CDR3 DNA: TGCAGCACTCAGGAGGGCCAAGAGACCCAGTACTTC.

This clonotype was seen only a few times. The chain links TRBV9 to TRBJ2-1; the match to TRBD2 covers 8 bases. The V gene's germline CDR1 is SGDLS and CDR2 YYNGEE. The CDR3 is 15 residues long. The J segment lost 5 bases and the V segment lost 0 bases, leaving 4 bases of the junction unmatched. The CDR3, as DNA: TGTGCCAGCAGCGTAGTGGAAGCGGGGGACAATGAGCAGTTCTTC. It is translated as CASSVVEAGDNEQFF.

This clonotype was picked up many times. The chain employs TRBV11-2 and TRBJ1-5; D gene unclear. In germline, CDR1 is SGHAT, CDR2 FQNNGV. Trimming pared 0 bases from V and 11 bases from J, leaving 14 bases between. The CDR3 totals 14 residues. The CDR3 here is CASSLDLSSPTQHF. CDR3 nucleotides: TGTGCCAGCAGCTTAGATCTGTCTTCCCCGACCCAGCATTTT.

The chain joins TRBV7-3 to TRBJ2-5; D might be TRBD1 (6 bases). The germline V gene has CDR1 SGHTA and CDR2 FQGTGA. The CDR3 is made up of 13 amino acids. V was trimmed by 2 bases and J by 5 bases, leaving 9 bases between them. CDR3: CASSLGTSETQYF. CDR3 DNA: TGTGCCAGCAGCTTAGGGACATCCGAGACCCAGTACTTC. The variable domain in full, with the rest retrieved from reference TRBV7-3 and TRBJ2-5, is GAGVSQTPSNKVTEKGKYVELRCDPISGHTALYWYRQSLGQGPEFLIYFQGTGAADDSGLPNDRFFAVRPEGSVSTLKIQRTERGDSAVYLCASSLGTSETQYFGPGTRLLVL.

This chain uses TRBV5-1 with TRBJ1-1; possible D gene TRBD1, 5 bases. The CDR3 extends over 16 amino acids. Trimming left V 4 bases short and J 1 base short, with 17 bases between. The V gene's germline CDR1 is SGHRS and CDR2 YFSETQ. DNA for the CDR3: TGCGCCAGCAGCGAGTACACCGGGACGGGGAACACTGAAGCTTTCTTT. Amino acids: CASSEYTGTGNTEAFF.

CDR3 DNA: TGTGCCAGCAGCTTATTTGAGGGGTCGAGCACTGAAGCTTTCTTT. Its translation is CASSLFEGSSTEAFF. The chain combines TRBV7-2 with TRBJ1-1; D may be TRBD1 (5 bases). V was pared by 2 bases and J by 4 bases, with 14 bases between. Germline V gene lookup returns CDR1 SGHTA and CDR2 FQGNSA. This CDR3 has 15 amino acids.

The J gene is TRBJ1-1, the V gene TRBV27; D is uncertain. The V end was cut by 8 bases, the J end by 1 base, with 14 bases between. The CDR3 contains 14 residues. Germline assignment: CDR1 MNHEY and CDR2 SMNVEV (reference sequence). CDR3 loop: CASGEVDKNTEAFF. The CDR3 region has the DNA TGTGCCAGCGGGGAAGTGGATAAGAACACTGAAGCTTTCTTT.

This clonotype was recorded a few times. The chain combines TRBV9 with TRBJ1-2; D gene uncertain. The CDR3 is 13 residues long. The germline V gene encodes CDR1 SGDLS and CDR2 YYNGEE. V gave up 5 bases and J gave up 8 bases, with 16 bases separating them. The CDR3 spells CASSGPQTWGYTF. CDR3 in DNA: TGTGCCAGCAGTGGTCCGCAGACTTGGGGCTACACCTTC.

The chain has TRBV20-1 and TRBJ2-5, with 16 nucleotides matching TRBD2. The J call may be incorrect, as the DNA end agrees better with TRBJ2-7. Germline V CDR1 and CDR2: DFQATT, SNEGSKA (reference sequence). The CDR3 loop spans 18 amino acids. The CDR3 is CSARPPGLAGGPFYEQYF. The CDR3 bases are TGCAGTGCTCGCCCCCCGGGACTAGCGGGAGGGCCGTTCTACGAGCAGTACTTC.